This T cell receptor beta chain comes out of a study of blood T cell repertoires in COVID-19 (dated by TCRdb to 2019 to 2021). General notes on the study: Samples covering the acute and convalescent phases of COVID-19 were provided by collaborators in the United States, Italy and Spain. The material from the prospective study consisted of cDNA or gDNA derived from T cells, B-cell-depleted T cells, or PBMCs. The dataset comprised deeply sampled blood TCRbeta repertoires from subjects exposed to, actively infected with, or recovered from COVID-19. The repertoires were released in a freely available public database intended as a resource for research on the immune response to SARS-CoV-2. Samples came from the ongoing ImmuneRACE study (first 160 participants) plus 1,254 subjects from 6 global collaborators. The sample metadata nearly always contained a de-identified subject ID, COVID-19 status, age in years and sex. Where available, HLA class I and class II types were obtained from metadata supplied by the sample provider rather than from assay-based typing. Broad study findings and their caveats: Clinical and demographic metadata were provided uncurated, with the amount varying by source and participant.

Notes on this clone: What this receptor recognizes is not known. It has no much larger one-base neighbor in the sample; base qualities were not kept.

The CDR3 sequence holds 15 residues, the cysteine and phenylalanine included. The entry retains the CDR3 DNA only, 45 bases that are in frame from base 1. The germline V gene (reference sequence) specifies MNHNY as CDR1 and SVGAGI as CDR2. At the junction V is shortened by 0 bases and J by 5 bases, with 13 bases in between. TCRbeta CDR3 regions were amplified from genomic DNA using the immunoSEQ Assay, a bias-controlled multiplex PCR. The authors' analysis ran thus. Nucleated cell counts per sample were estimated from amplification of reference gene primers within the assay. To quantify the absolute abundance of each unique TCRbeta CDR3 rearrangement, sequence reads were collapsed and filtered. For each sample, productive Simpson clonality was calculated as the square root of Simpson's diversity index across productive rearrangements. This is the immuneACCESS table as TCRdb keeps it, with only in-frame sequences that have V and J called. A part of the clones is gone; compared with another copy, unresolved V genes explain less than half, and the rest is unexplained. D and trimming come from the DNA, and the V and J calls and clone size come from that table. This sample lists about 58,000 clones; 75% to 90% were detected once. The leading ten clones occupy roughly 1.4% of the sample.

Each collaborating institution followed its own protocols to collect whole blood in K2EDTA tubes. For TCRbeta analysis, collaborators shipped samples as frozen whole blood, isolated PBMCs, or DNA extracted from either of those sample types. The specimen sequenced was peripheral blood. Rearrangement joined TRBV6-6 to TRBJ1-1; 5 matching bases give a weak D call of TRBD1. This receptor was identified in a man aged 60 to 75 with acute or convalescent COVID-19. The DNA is TGTGCCAGCAGTTACTCCCCAGGCAGGGCGACTGAAGCTTTCTTT. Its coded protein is CASSYSPGRATEAFF.